This T cell receptor (beta chain) comes out of a study of CD8+ T cells in alopecia areata. Study outcomes and limitations: Researchers reported that TCR sharing among patients proved less clear than in mice, possibly HLA-linked.

Reverse transcribed after extraction, RNA yielded cDNA as the sequencing template. Only in-frame clones appear in the TCRdb table, and some are missing; sequencing was by immunoSEQ multiplex PCR. The table includes roughly 130,000 clones, 45% to 65% detected once. Comment on this clone: Antigen: not known.

V was trimmed by 9 bases and J by 0 bases, leaving 13 bases between them. The length of the CDR3 is 14 residues. Germline V gives CDR1 SGHRS, CDR2 YFSETQ. V is TRBV5-1 and J is TRBJ2-1; D is undetermined. The sample here was CD4+ T cells sorted from blood, taken at week 0. This sequence was found in a human donor with alopecia areata. The CDR3 region is CATQETPSYNEQFF. The CDR3, as DNA: TGCGCCACCCAGGAGACCCCCTCCTACAATGAGCAGTTCTTC.